These 23 T cell receptor beta chains were sequenced from one sample in a study of graft-versus-host responses after intestinal transplantation. Using immunoSEQ multiplex PCR, the repertoire was profiled, and TCRdb retains in-frame clones only, with some absent. The sample has about 130,000 clones, approximately 90% seen once. The antigens of these receptors remain unknown. The specimen comprised unstimulated CD4+ T cells sorted from spleen or lymph node cells, sampled before intestinal transplant. Receptors originate from a human donor who received an intestinal transplant.

V gene TRBV6-5 combines with J gene TRBJ1-5; D is perhaps TRBD1 (5 bases). The V end was cut by 8 bases, the J end by 4 bases, with 15 bases between. Per the germline V gene, CDR1 is MNHEY and CDR2 is SVGAGI. CDR3 length: 14 amino acids. The CDR3 reads CASDLGLINQPQHF. The CDR3 nucleotides read TGTGCCAGCGATCTGGGACTTATAAATCAGCCCCAGCATTTT.

V gene TRBV9 combines with J gene TRBJ1-4; perhaps TRBD1 as D (5 bases). Trimming removed 0 bases from V and 2 bases from J, with 11 bases in between. The germline V gene encodes CDR1 SGDLS and CDR2 YYNGEE. CDR3 size: 16 residues. The CDR3 reads CASSVGAGNTNEKLFF. The CDR3 DNA is TGTGCCAGCAGCGTAGGCGCAGGGAACACTAATGAAAAACTGTTTTTT. The whole variable domain, remainder taken from reference TRBV9 and TRBJ1-4, is DSGVTQTPKHLITATGQRVTLRCSPRSGDLSVYWYQQSLDQGLQFLIQYYNGEERAKGNILERFSAQQFPDLHSELNLSSLELGDSALYFCASSVGAGNTNEKLFFGSGTQLSVL.

The chain employs TRBV2 and TRBJ2-5; no definite D call. This CDR3 is 13 amino acids long. Germline values: CDR1 SNHLY, CDR2 FYNNEI. Trimming took off 6 bases at V and 1 base at J, with 9 bases between the two ends. DNA for the CDR3: TGTGCCAGCAGCGGCCAGCCCCAAGAGACCCAGTACTTC. Its translation: CASSGQPQETQYF.

This clone came up once. The V and J genes are TRBV11-3 and TRBJ1-1, with TRBD1 as a possible D gene (6 bases). CDR3 length: 16 amino acids. The germline V gene has CDR1 SGHNT and CDR2 YENEEA. With 4 bases removed from V and 1 base from J, the gap between germline ends came to 16 bases. The CDR3 sequence is CASSYGTGLGNTEAFF. The CDR3 coding sequence is TGTGCCAGCAGCTATGGAACAGGGTTAGGGAACACTGAAGCTTTCTTT.

The chain employs TRBV5-1 and TRBJ2-1; no definite D call. CDR3 length equals 15 residues. Per germline, CDR1 SGHRS and CDR2 YFSETQ. V was clipped by 5 bases and J by 2 bases, with 14 bases between them. CDR3 region: CASRAGVITYNEQFF. The CDR3 DNA reads TGCGCCAGCAGGGCTGGGGTCATAACCTACAATGAGCAGTTCTTC.

The chain joins TRBV5-6 to TRBJ2-5; TRBD1 agrees at 8 bases. The CDR3 consists of 14 residues. Trimming removed 1 base from V and 5 bases from J; junction bases left unmatched: 4. CDR1 is SGHDT, CDR2 YYEEEE, per germline. Written as DNA, the CDR3 is TGTGCCAGCAGCTTGCAGGGGGCCGGGGAGACCCAGTACTTC. Its protein is CASSLQGAGETQYF.

The CDR3 nucleotides read TGCGCCAGCAGCCCGAGTGCGCTTCCAATGGGCGGAAACACTGAAGCTTTCTTT. It yields the protein CASSPSALPMGGNTEAFF. The chain couples TRBV5-1 to TRBJ1-1; D is uncertain. V lost 4 bases, J lost 2 bases, and 24 bases lay in between. There are 18 residues in the CDR3. Germline V gene data show CDR1 as SGHRS and CDR2 as YFSETQ.

The rearrangement links TRBV5-1 to TRBJ2-5; TRBD1 aligns across 8 bases. Germline loops: CDR1 SGHRS, CDR2 YFSETQ. This CDR3 comprises 14 residues. The V segment lost 4 bases and the J segment 5 bases; nucleotides outside the gene matches: 7. In nucleotides, the CDR3 is TGCGCCAGCAGCCGACAGGGGCTTGAGGAGACCCAGTACTTC. Encoded protein: CASSRQGLEETQYF. Supplemented by reference TRBV5-1 and TRBJ2-5, the full variable domain reads KAGVTQTPRYLIKTRGQQVTLSCSPISGHRSVSWYQQTPGQGLQFLFEYFSETQRNKGNFPGRFSGRQFSNSRSEMNVSTLELGDSALYLCASSRQGLEETQYFGPGTRLLVL.

The chain uses TRBV11-1 and TRBJ2-7; TRBD2 is a possible D gene (5 bases). Germline CDR1 and CDR2: SGHAT and FQDESV (reference sequence). This CDR3 has 13 amino acids. V lost 4 bases and J 5 bases, leaving 12 bases between the germline ends. The CDR3 sequence: CASSSRTRDEQYF. The CDR3 DNA is TGTGCCAGCAGCTCCCGGACTCGCGACGAGCAGTACTTC.

The rearrangement uses TRBV19 and TRBJ2-5; 12 positions match TRBD2. This CDR3 is 14 amino acids long. The germline CDR1 and CDR2 sequences are LNHDA and SQIVND (reference sequence). Trimming cost V 4 bases and J 3 bases; bases outside gene matches: 0. CDR3 residues: CASSRTSGEETQYF. The CDR3 DNA reads TGTGCCAGTAGTAGGACTAGCGGGGAAGAGACCCAGTACTTC. The variable domain in full, completed from reference TRBV19 and TRBJ2-5, reads DGGITQSPKYLFRKEGQNVTLSCEQNLNHDAMYWYRQDPGQGLRLIYYSQIVNDFQKGDIAEGYSVSREKKESFPLTVTSAQKNPTAFYLCASSRTSGEETQYFGPGTRLLVL.

J is TRBJ2-3 and V is TRBV5-1; D may match TRBD1 or TRBD2 (6 bases each). Germline V gene data show CDR1 as SGHRS and CDR2 as YFSETQ. The CDR3 has 15 amino acids. Deletions cut 7 bases from V and 4 bases from J, with 19 bases between. The CDR3 coding sequence is TGCGCCAGCGAATCGGGGGCTAGGGGGTCAGATACGCAGTATTTT. Translated: CASESGARGSDTQYF.

This chain connects TRBV27 to TRBJ2-2; TRBD1 is a possible D gene (6 bases). This CDR3 has 15 amino acids. CDR1 and CDR2 from the germline V gene are MNHEY and SMNVEV (reference sequence). V dropped 2 bases and J dropped 5 bases, with 12 bases sitting between them. CDR3 in DNA: TGTGCCAGCAGTTTAATGGGGCAGGGGACCGGGGAGCTGTTTTTT. This translates into CASSLMGQGTGELFF.

J is TRBJ2-7 and V is TRBV5-1; D could derive from TRBD1 or TRBD2 (6 bases each). CDR3 size: 15 residues. Trimming left V 0 bases short and J 4 bases short, with 14 bases between. The germline V gene encodes CDR1 SGHRS and CDR2 YFSETQ. For the CDR3, the DNA is TGCGCCAGCAGCTTGGTGCGGGGACAAAATTACGAGCAGTACTTC. Protein product: CASSLVRGQNYEQYF.

A few counts support this clone. The genes are TRBV19 and TRBJ1-2; 11 positions match TRBD1. Looked up from germline, CDR1 is LNHDA and CDR2 is SQIVND (reference sequence). V lost 6 bases to trimming and J lost 4 bases; unmatched junction nucleotides: 10. This CDR3 has 16 amino acids. CDR3 sequence reads: CASSPVIGQGAYGYTF. In DNA, the CDR3 is TGTGCCAGTAGCCCCGTGATAGGACAGGGGGCCTATGGCTACACCTTC.

This chain joins TRBV5-6 and TRBJ2-5; 9 nucleotides align to TRBD1. CDR1 and CDR2 from the germline V gene are SGHDT and YYEEEE. With V trimmed by 4 bases and J by 4 bases, 17 bases remained unmatched. The CDR3 runs to 18 residues. CDR3 amino acids: CASSRGQFTGGGGETQYF. The CDR3 DNA is TGTGCCAGCAGCCGAGGCCAATTTACAGGGGGCGGAGGAGAGACCCAGTACTTC.

The CDR3 region has the DNA TGTGCCAGCAGTGATACCGGGAGAGGGACCAACACTGAAGCTTTCTTT. Protein: CASSDTGRGTNTEAFF. The chain uses TRBV25-1 and TRBJ1-1; D might be TRBD1 (5 bases). Trimming removed 3 bases from V and 2 bases from J, with 16 bases in between. From germline, CDR1 is MGHDK and CDR2 SYGVNS. This CDR3 contains 16 residues.

The chain couples TRBV7-2 to TRBJ1-1; D is unclear. The CDR3 totals 14 residues. Looked up from germline, CDR1 is SGHTA and CDR2 is FQGNSA. V lost 5 bases, J lost 0 bases, and 10 bases lay in between. CDR3: CASSPQRMNTEAFF. The CDR3 region has the DNA TGTGCCAGCAGCCCACAGAGAATGAACACTGAAGCTTTCTTT.

This clone occurred once. The gene calls are TRBV6-1 and TRBJ1-5; 8 nucleotides agree with TRBD1. The CDR3 length is 14 residues. Trimming at V came to 4 bases and at J to 2 bases, leaving 1 base not matched to a gene. Looked up from germline, CDR1 is MNHNS and CDR2 is SASEGT. In DNA, the CDR3 is TGTGCCAGCAGTGTGACAGGGGGCAATCAGCCCCAGCATTTT. Protein sequence: CASSVTGGNQPQHF.

The chain carries TRBV5-1 and TRBJ2-1; D gene unclear. Trimming left V 0 bases short and J 6 bases short, with 1 base between. This CDR3 contains 11 residues. Germline CDR1 and CDR2: SGHRS and YFSETQ. The CDR3 nucleotides are TGCGCCAGCAGCTTGGGCAATGAGCAGTTCTTC. It encodes CASSLGNEQFF.

The chain combines TRBV7-3 with TRBJ2-3; possible D gene TRBD2, 5 bases. Deletions cut 4 bases from V and 5 bases from J, with 16 bases between. Per the germline V gene, CDR1 is SGHTA and CDR2 is FQGTGA. CDR3 length equals 15 residues. CDR3 amino acids: CASSSGIHPQDTQYF. The CDR3 DNA is TGTGCCAGCAGCTCCGGGATCCACCCTCAAGATACGCAGTATTTT.

CDR3 in DNA: TGTGCCAGCAGCTACCGACAGGGGCAGATAGAGACCCAGTACTTC. Translated, it gives CASSYRQGQIETQYF. The chain links TRBV11-2 to TRBJ2-5; 8 bases align to TRBD1. V was pared by 4 bases and J by 4 bases, with 8 bases of the junction left unmatched. The V gene's germline CDR1 is SGHAT and CDR2 FQNNGV. The CDR3 has 15 amino acids.

V usage is TRBV4-1 and J usage is TRBJ1-5, with TRBD1 matching 7 bases. CDR1 is MGHRA and CDR2 is YSYEKL in the germline V gene. Losses at the gene ends were 3 bases for V and 4 bases for J; bases not matched to a gene: 3. The CDR3 runs 14 residues. CDR3: CASSQTRGNQPQHF. CDR3 sequence (DNA): TGCGCCAGCAGCCAGACCAGGGGGAATCAGCCCCAGCATTTT.

V usage is TRBV18 and J usage is TRBJ1-3; D unclear. With 2 bases removed from V and 3 bases from J, the gap between germline ends came to 11 bases. Per the germline V gene, CDR1 is KGHSH and CDR2 is LQKENI. This CDR3 spans 15 amino acids. The CDR3 region is CASSPYGIGGNTIYF. Written as DNA, the CDR3 is TGTGCCAGCTCACCATACGGTATAGGTGGAAACACCATATATTTT.